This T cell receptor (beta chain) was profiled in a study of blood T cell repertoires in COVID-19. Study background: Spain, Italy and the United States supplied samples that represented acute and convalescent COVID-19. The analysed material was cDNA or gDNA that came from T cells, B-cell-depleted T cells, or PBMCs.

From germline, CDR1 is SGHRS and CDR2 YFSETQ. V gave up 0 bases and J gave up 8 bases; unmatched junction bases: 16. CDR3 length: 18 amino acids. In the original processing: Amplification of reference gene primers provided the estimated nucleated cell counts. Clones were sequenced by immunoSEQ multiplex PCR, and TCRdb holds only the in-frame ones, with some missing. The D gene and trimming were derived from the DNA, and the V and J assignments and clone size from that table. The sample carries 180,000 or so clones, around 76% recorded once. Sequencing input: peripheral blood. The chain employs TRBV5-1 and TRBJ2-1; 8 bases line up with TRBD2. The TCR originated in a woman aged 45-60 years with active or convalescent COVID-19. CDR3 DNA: TGCGCCAGCAGCTTGGCCAGAGGTCCCGGGGGGGCGGGCGATGAGCAGTTCTTC. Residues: CASSLARGPGGAGDEQFF. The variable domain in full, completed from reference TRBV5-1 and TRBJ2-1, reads KAGVTQTPRYLIKTRGQQVTLSCSPISGHRSVSWYQQTPGQGLQFLFEYFSETQRNKGNFPGRFSGRQFSNSRSEMNVSTLELGDSALYLCASSLARGPGGAGDEQFFGPGTRLTVL.